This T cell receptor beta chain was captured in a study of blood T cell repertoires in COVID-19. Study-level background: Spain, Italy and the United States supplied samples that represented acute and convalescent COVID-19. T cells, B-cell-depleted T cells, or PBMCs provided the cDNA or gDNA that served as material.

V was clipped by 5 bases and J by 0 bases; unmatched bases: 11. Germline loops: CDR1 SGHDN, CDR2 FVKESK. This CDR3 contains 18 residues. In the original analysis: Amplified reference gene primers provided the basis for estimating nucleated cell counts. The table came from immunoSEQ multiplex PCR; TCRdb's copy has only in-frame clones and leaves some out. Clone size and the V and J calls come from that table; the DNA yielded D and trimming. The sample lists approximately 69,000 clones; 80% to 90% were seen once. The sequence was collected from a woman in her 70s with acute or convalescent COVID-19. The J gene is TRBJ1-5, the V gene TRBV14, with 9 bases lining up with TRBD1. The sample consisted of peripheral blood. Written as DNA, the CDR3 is TGTGCCAGCAGCGACAGGGGGAAACTCGGTAATAGCAATCAGCCCCAGCATTTT. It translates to CASSDRGKLGNSNQPQHF.